The count of the clone carrying this T cell receptor (beta chain) is one. What it binds is unknown. Assay used: immunoSEQ multiplex PCR; TCRdb lists only in-frame clones, some missing. The sample consists of roughly 59,000 clones, approximately 91% of them appearing once. The data stem from a study of OX40 agonist ivuxolimab in advanced cancers. Trimming left V 3 bases short and J 5 bases short, with 12 bases between. Germline V gives CDR1 LNHDA, CDR2 SQIVND (reference sequence). The CDR3 spans 14 residues. General study results and limits: Among the least clonally expanded were partial responders at 0.1-3.0 mg/kg.

The V gene is TRBV19, the J gene TRBJ2-3; a weak D match, TRBD2 (5 bases). The sequencing used CD4+ or CD8+ T cells sorted from blood, collected in a trial of the OX40 agonist ivuxolimab. The TCR originated in an adult with an advanced solid tumor such as melanoma, head and neck, liver or kidney cancer. The CDR3 sequence is CASSMWKRGDTQYF. The CDR3 DNA sequence: TGTGCCAGTAGTATGTGGAAACGGGGAGATACGCAGTATTTT.